This TCR beta chain was sequenced for a study of blood T cell repertoires in COVID-19. For the study at large: Whether acute or convalescent, the COVID-19 samples came from the United States, Italy and Spain. Sources were T cells, B-cell-depleted T cells, or PBMCs; the material itself was cDNA or gDNA.

The CDR3 totals 14 residues. CDR1 is MNHEY, CDR2 SVGAGI, per germline. J was trimmed by 5 bases and V by 7 bases; bases with no gene match: 4. Per the original methods: The assay estimated nucleated cells by amplifying reference gene primers. Assay: immunoSEQ multiplex PCR; the TCRdb copy retains only in-frame clones and omits some. V and J calls and clone size are as listed in that table; D and trimming were resolved from the DNA. The sample lists approximately 54,000 clones, 90% occurring once. The receptor was derived from a man in his forties or fifties with acute or convalescent COVID-19. This chain links TRBV6-5 with TRBJ1-6; 8 bases map to TRBD1. The sample comprised peripheral blood. CDR3 protein: CASTPDRDNSPLHF. The CDR3 nucleotides are TGTGCCAGCACCCCGGACAGGGATAATTCACCCCTCCACTTT.